The clone carrying this T cell receptor beta chain occurred a few times. The antigen is not known. This CDR3 is built from 17 residues. Germline trimming cut 4 bases from V and 14 bases from J; bases unmatched to any gene: 22. In germline, CDR1 is LGHNA, CDR2 YNFKEQ. MiXCR, applied by TCRdb to the RT-PCR reads, yields one record per CDR3 protein. Of hundreds of thousands of distinct CDR3 sequences in the sample, 20% to 25% are singletons; the top ten hold under 13%. The data were obtained in a study of response to subunit inactivated influenza vaccine. Findings and limits, study-wide: Authors suggested that a seasonal influenza vaccination recruits few new T cells each time.

The origin of this receptor is a man between 50 and 75 years old who received an inactivated influenza vaccine. This chain joins TRBV4-2 and TRBJ1-2, with TRBD1 matching over 10 bases. This specimen consisted of PBMCs from blood, obtained about 20 months after vaccination. CDR3 bases: TGTGCCAGCAGCCCAGCCGGTGGGGGACAGGGGAGGGTTGGTGCGACCTTC. Its protein is CASSPAGGGQGRVGATF.